This TCR beta chain was retrieved from a study of shared clonotypes between healthy human individuals. The wider study: Aged between 18 and 49, the donors were a couple of women and a few men.

The assay was immunoSEQ multiplex PCR, and TCRdb's table has in-frame clones only and misses some. The table has roughly 2,300,000 clones, roughly 92% seen once. The CDR3 contains 14 residues. In germline, CDR1 is KGHSY, CDR2 FQNENV. Trimming left V 4 bases short and J 8 bases short, with 14 bases between. Sequencing was performed on naive CD4+ T cells from PBMCs. The subset is: CD45RA+ positively selected. This clonotype was sampled from a man in his late teens or twenties in good health. Some clones in this sample may be carry-over from other donors' samples. This chain links TRBV16 with TRBJ2-2, with D possibly being TRBD1 (5 bases). The CDR3 sequence is CASSRRRASGELFF. In DNA, the CDR3 is TGTGCCAGCAGCCGCCGCAGGGCGTCGGGGGAGCTGTTTTTT.